This TCR beta chain was captured in a study of preoperative IRX-2 immunotherapy in early breast cancer. The protocol was immunoSEQ multiplex PCR, while the TCRdb copy is restricted to in-frame clones and leaves out a portion. Of roughly 27,000 clones in the sample, over 65% were seen once. Trimming removed 0 bases at V and 11 bases at J, with 20 bases between. There are 15 residues in the CDR3. Germline assignment: CDR1 MNHGY and CDR2 SAAAGT. Treatment defined: preoperative locoregional IRX-2 cytokine immunotherapy. This phase Ib study tested locoregional IRX-2 cytokine immunotherapy given before surgery.

The J gene is TRBJ2-7, the V gene TRBV6-8; tentative D call: TRBD1 (5 bases). This material was obtained from a patient treated with IRX-2 immunotherapy. The source of this sequence is a human donor with breast cancer. Here the CDR3 DNA reads TGTGCCAGCAGTTACTCGATAGGCCGCGGCAGGGTTGAGTACTTC. This gives the protein CASSYSIGRGRVEYF.